The rows below give T cell receptor beta chains drawn from one sample of a study of OX40 agonist ivuxolimab in advanced cancers. Libraries were prepared by immunoSEQ multiplex PCR; TCRdb keeps only in-frame clonotypes and omits some of them. This sample has 90,000 to 130,000 clones, with roughly 89% found just once. Specimen: CD4+ or CD8+ T cells sorted from blood, collected in a trial of the OX40 agonist ivuxolimab. The receptors derive from an adult with an advanced solid tumor such as melanoma, head and neck, liver or kidney cancer. Each CDR3 is given with its conserved first and last residue. Fields, in order: clone size, D gene, V gene, J gene, CDR3 protein, CDR3 DNA. The D gene is left open where the match is weak. Clone size is not always given. Where it is, it says once, few, many or a class for expanded clones.

clone size: -
D gene: -
V gene: TRBV28
J gene: TRBJ2-7
CDR3 protein: CASSSLPGTPGAPYEQYF
CDR3 DNA: TGTGCCAGCAGTTCCCTCCCCGGTACGCCGGGAGCCCCCTACGAGCAGTACTTC

clone size: few
D gene: -
V gene: TRBV29-1
J gene: TRBJ2-7
CDR3 protein: CSVEASTFRGTPYEQYF
CDR3 DNA: TGCAGCGTTGAAGCGTCGACCTTCAGGGGTACCCCCTACGAGCAGTACTTC

clone size: -
D gene: -
V gene: TRBV9
J gene: TRBJ1-2
CDR3 protein: CASSVWDGYGYTF
CDR3 DNA: TGTGCCAGCAGCGTATGGGACGGCTATGGCTACACCTTC

clone size: many
D gene: -
V gene: TRBV14
J gene: TRBJ1-2
CDR3 protein: CASSQLRSYGYTF
CDR3 DNA: TGTGCCAGCAGCCAATTAAGGTCCTATGGCTACACCTTC

clone size: -
D gene: TRBD1
V gene: TRBV5-1
J gene: TRBJ1-3
CDR3 protein: CASSLQTGDGNTIYF
CDR3 DNA: TGCGCCAGCAGCTTGCAAACAGGGGACGGAAACACCATATATTTT

clone size: -
D gene: TRBD1
V gene: TRBV19
J gene: TRBJ2-1
CDR3 protein: CASSRDRGYDNEQFF
CDR3 DNA: TGTGCCAGTAGCCGAGACAGGGGCTACGACAATGAGCAGTTCTTC

clone size: -
D gene: -
V gene: TRBV7-2
J gene: TRBJ2-7
CDR3 protein: CASSLVTQPYEQYF
CDR3 DNA: TGTGCCAGCAGCTTAGTGACACAGCCTTACGAGCAGTACTTC

clone size: few
D gene: -
V gene: TRBV30
J gene: TRBJ1-2
CDR3 protein: CAWGREGVYGYTF
CDR3 DNA: TGTGCCTGGGGGAGGGAGGGGGTCTATGGCTACACCTTC

clone size: -
D gene: TRBD2
V gene: TRBV7-6
J gene: TRBJ2-3
CDR3 protein: CASSLAGGLADTQYF
CDR3 DNA: TGTGCCAGCAGCTTAGCGGGGGGGTTAGCAGATACGCAGTATTTT

clone size: -
D gene: -
V gene: TRBV5-1
J gene: TRBJ1-4
CDR3 protein: CASSSGYGRGSGGEFF
CDR3 DNA: TGCGCCAGCAGCTCTGGATACGGCAGGGGCTCCGGGGGGGAGTTTTTT

clone size: -
D gene: -
V gene: TRBV6-5
J gene: TRBJ1-2
CDR3 protein: CASRRDLRNGYTF
CDR3 DNA: TGTGCCAGCCGTCGGGATTTAAGGAATGGCTACACCTTC

clone size: -
D gene: -
V gene: TRBV7-2
J gene: TRBJ1-1
CDR3 protein: CASSDVMTAEAFF
CDR3 DNA: TGTGCCAGCAGCGATGTAATGACGGCTGAAGCTTTCTTT

clone size: -
D gene: -
V gene: TRBV6-1
J gene: TRBJ1-5
CDR3 protein: CASSSPGRQHF
CDR3 DNA: TGTGCCAGCAGTTCGCCGGGACGCCAGCATTTT

clone size: -
D gene: -
V gene: TRBV11-2
J gene: TRBJ1-2
CDR3 protein: CASSLAAPEGYTF
CDR3 DNA: TGTGCCAGCAGCTTAGCAGCTCCCGAGGGCTACACCTTC

clone size: -
D gene: -
V gene: TRBV7-9
J gene: TRBJ2-7
CDR3 protein: CASSLEVPRDEQYF
CDR3 DNA: TGTGCCAGCAGCTTAGAAGTGCCTCGGGACGAGCAGTACTTC

clone size: -
D gene: -
V gene: TRBV9
J gene: TRBJ2-1
CDR3 protein: CASSLEGRNLNNEQFF
CDR3 DNA: TGTGCCAGCAGTCTCGAGGGGCGGAACCTCAACAATGAGCAGTTCTTC

clone size: -
D gene: -
V gene: TRBV4-3
J gene: TRBJ2-7
CDR3 protein: CASSHDTGLPYEQYF
CDR3 DNA: TGCGCCAGCAGCCACGATACCGGGCTACCCTACGAGCAGTACTTC

clone size: -
D gene: -
V gene: TRBV29-1
J gene: TRBJ1-1
CDR3 protein: CTVDGFNTEAFF
CDR3 DNA: TGCACCGTGGACGGATTTAACACTGAAGCTTTCTTT

clone size: -
D gene: -
V gene: TRBV5-4
J gene: TRBJ2-3
CDR3 protein: CASSLVGTDTQYF
CDR3 DNA: TGTGCCAGCAGCTTGGTGGGCACAGATACGCAGTATTTT

clone size: -
D gene: TRBD1
V gene: TRBV7-9
J gene: TRBJ2-7
CDR3 protein: CASSPNHIDRVPYEQYF
CDR3 DNA: TGTGCCAGCAGCCCCAACCACATTGACAGGGTCCCCTACGAGCAGTACTTC

clone size: -
D gene: -
V gene: TRBV5-6
J gene: TRBJ1-1
CDR3 protein: CASTLIGGEREAFF
CDR3 DNA: TGTGCCAGCACCCTCATTGGGGGGGAACGCGAAGCTTTCTTT

clone size: -
D gene: TRBD1
V gene: TRBV6-1
J gene: TRBJ1-2
CDR3 protein: CASSGKQGGSYGYTF
CDR3 DNA: TGTGCCAGCAGTGGAAAACAGGGGGGAAGCTATGGCTACACCTTC

clone size: -
D gene: TRBD1
V gene: TRBV4-1
J gene: TRBJ1-2
CDR3 protein: CASSQGRGQTPWAYGYTF
CDR3 DNA: TGCGCCAGCAGCCAAGGGCGGGGACAGACTCCCTGGGCCTATGGCTACACCTTC

clone size: -
D gene: -
V gene: TRBV7-2
J gene: TRBJ2-2
CDR3 protein: CASSLLGVDTGELFF
CDR3 DNA: TGTGCCAGCAGCTTACTAGGAGTGGACACCGGGGAGCTGTTTTTT

clone size: -
D gene: -
V gene: TRBV27
J gene: TRBJ1-4
CDR3 protein: CASSRRQSTATNEKLFF
CDR3 DNA: TGTGCCAGCAGCAGACGACAGTCAACTGCAACTAATGAAAAACTGTTTTTT

clone size: -
D gene: -
V gene: TRBV7-9
J gene: TRBJ2-1
CDR3 protein: CASSSVAVRYNEQFF
CDR3 DNA: TGTGCCAGCAGCTCCGTCGCGGTTCGATACAATGAGCAGTTCTTC

clone size: -
D gene: -
V gene: TRBV4-3
J gene: TRBJ1-1
CDR3 protein: CASSQAPGLSNTEAFF
CDR3 DNA: TGCGCCAGCAGCCAAGCACCGGGACTGTCGAACACTGAAGCTTTCTTT

clone size: -
D gene: -
V gene: TRBV6-1
J gene: TRBJ1-5
CDR3 protein: CASSDTLTGVSNQPQHF
CDR3 DNA: TGTGCCAGCAGTGACACCCTCACAGGAGTTAGCAATCAGCCCCAGCATTTT

clone size: -
D gene: -
V gene: TRBV5-1
J gene: TRBJ1-3
CDR3 protein: CASSPHLRQDSGNTIYF
CDR3 DNA: TGCGCCAGCAGCCCCCACCTACGACAGGACTCTGGAAACACCATATATTTT

clone size: -
D gene: TRBD1
V gene: TRBV6-5
J gene: TRBJ2-5
CDR3 protein: CASSYGQGVFETQYF
CDR3 DNA: TGTGCCAGCAGTTACGGACAGGGGGTTTTTGAGACCCAGTACTTC

clone size: -
D gene: -
V gene: TRBV30
J gene: TRBJ1-3
CDR3 protein: CAWSIQGSHSGNTIYF
CDR3 DNA: TGTGCCTGGAGTATACAGGGTTCGCACTCTGGAAACACCATATATTTT

clone size: few
D gene: -
V gene: TRBV4-2
J gene: TRBJ1-5
CDR3 protein: CASSQDVEQPQHF
CDR3 DNA: TGTGCCAGCAGCCAAGATGTAGAACAGCCCCAGCATTTT

clone size: -
D gene: -
V gene: TRBV18
J gene: TRBJ1-1
CDR3 protein: CASSPPTGLGNTEAFF
CDR3 DNA: TGTGCCAGCTCACCACCTACAGGGTTGGGAAACACTGAAGCTTTCTTT

clone size: -
D gene: -
V gene: TRBV6-6
J gene: TRBJ2-5
CDR3 protein: CASSLGQVGKTQYF
CDR3 DNA: TGTGCCAGCAGTTTAGGCCAGGTTGGGAAGACCCAGTACTTC

clone size: -
D gene: -
V gene: TRBV29-1
J gene: TRBJ1-1
CDR3 protein: CSGGKGATEAFF
CDR3 DNA: TGCAGCGGGGGGAAAGGCGCGACTGAAGCTTTCTTT

clone size: -
D gene: -
V gene: TRBV6-1
J gene: TRBJ1-2
CDR3 protein: CASRTTASNYGYTF
CDR3 DNA: TGTGCCAGCAGAACGACAGCCTCTAACTATGGCTACACCTTC

clone size: once
D gene: TRBD1
V gene: TRBV7-9
J gene: TRBJ1-1
CDR3 protein: CASSQLGTGYGAFF
CDR3 DNA: TGTGCCAGCAGCCAGCTGGGGACAGGGTATGGAGCTTTCTTT

clone size: once
D gene: -
V gene: TRBV20-1
J gene: TRBJ2-2
CDR3 protein: CSASRRGELFF
CDR3 DNA: TGCAGTGCTAGCCGCCGCGGGGAGCTGTTTTTT

clone size: -
D gene: -
V gene: TRBV6-5
J gene: TRBJ1-3
CDR3 protein: CASSYSRGPGNTIYF
CDR3 DNA: TGTGCCAGCAGTTACTCCCGGGGGCCTGGAAACACCATATATTTT

clone size: -
D gene: -
V gene: TRBV2
J gene: TRBJ2-5
CDR3 protein: CASSTVRETQYF
CDR3 DNA: TGTGCCAGCAGTACAGTTCGCGAGACCCAGTACTTC

clone size: -
D gene: -
V gene: TRBV19
J gene: TRBJ1-5
CDR3 protein: CASSPDPRPLYSNQPQHF
CDR3 DNA: TGTGCCAGTAGTCCGGACCCCCGTCCCTTATATAGCAATCAGCCCCAGCATTTT

clone size: -
D gene: -
V gene: TRBV2
J gene: TRBJ1-3
CDR3 protein: CASSDENSGNTIYF
CDR3 DNA: TGTGCCAGCAGTGATGAAAACTCTGGAAACACCATATATTTT

clone size: once
D gene: TRBD1
V gene: TRBV15
J gene: TRBJ1-3
CDR3 protein: CATSSRQGSPTYSGNTIYF
CDR3 DNA: TGTGCCACCAGCTCCCGACAGGGAAGTCCGACCTACTCTGGAAACACCATATATTTT

clone size: -
D gene: -
V gene: TRBV7-9
J gene: TRBJ2-7
CDR3 protein: CASSADVYEQYF
CDR3 DNA: TGTGCCAGCAGCGCGGACGTGTACGAGCAGTACTTC

clone size: -
D gene: -
V gene: TRBV5-6
J gene: TRBJ1-2
CDR3 protein: CASSPGRSYGYTF
CDR3 DNA: TGTGCCAGCAGCCCTGGACGGAGCTATGGCTACACCTTC

clone size: -
D gene: TRBD2
V gene: TRBV19
J gene: TRBJ2-3
CDR3 protein: CASDLRGGSTDTQYF
CDR3 DNA: TGTGCCAGTGATTTGCGGGGGGGTAGCACAGATACGCAGTATTTT

clone size: -
D gene: -
V gene: TRBV6-1
J gene: TRBJ1-2
CDR3 protein: CASSPQGANGYTF
CDR3 DNA: TGTGCCAGCAGCCCACAGGGAGCGAATGGCTACACCTTC

clone size: -
D gene: TRBD2
V gene: TRBV5-1
J gene: TRBJ2-1
CDR3 protein: CASSHSSGSGSWQFF
CDR3 DNA: TGCGCCAGCAGCCATTCTAGCGGGAGCGGGAGTTGGCAGTTCTTC

clone size: -
D gene: -
V gene: TRBV7-3
J gene: TRBJ2-3
CDR3 protein: CASSPISGTDTQYF
CDR3 DNA: TGTGCCAGCAGCCCTATAAGTGGCACAGATACGCAGTATTTT

clone size: -
D gene: -
V gene: TRBV7-2
J gene: TRBJ1-1
CDR3 protein: CASSLAPTGQAFF
CDR3 DNA: TGTGCCAGCAGCTTAGCCCCAACAGGACAAGCTTTCTTT

clone size: -
D gene: -
V gene: TRBV5-5
J gene: TRBJ2-7
CDR3 protein: CASSLGGQASYEQYF
CDR3 DNA: TGTGCCAGCAGCTTGGGGGGGCAAGCGTCCTACGAGCAGTACTTC

clone size: -
D gene: -
V gene: TRBV28
J gene: TRBJ1-2
CDR3 protein: CAISSVAGINGYTF
CDR3 DNA: TGTGCCATCTCATCTGTCGCCGGTATCAATGGCTACACCTTC

clone size: -
D gene: TRBD2
V gene: TRBV10-3
J gene: TRBJ2-1
CDR3 protein: CAISGRTSGRSYNEQFF
CDR3 DNA: TGTGCCATCAGTGGAAGGACTAGCGGGAGGTCCTACAATGAGCAGTTCTTC

clone size: -
D gene: -
V gene: TRBV7-3
J gene: TRBJ2-1
CDR3 protein: CASSPVLQPYNEQFF
CDR3 DNA: TGTGCCAGCAGCCCCGTCCTACAGCCCTACAATGAGCAGTTCTTC

clone size: -
D gene: TRBD2
V gene: TRBV9
J gene: TRBJ2-1
CDR3 protein: CASSASSGRIEQFF
CDR3 DNA: TGTGCCAGCAGCGCCTCTAGCGGGAGGATAGAGCAGTTCTTC

clone size: -
D gene: TRBD2
V gene: TRBV5-1
J gene: TRBJ2-1
CDR3 protein: CASSYMTSGEQFF
CDR3 DNA: TGCGCCAGCAGCTATATGACTAGCGGTGAGCAGTTCTTC

clone size: -
D gene: TRBD1
V gene: TRBV2
J gene: TRBJ2-2
CDR3 protein: CASRSHTGGPDTGELFF
CDR3 DNA: TGTGCCAGCAGAAGCCACACAGGGGGGCCGGACACCGGGGAGCTGTTTTTT

clone size: -
D gene: TRBD1
V gene: TRBV18
J gene: TRBJ1-1
CDR3 protein: CASSQNSGTGGDGDTEAFF
CDR3 DNA: TGTGCCAGCTCTCAAAATTCCGGGACAGGGGGCGACGGGGACACTGAAGCTTTCTTT

clone size: -
D gene: TRBD1
V gene: TRBV6-5
J gene: TRBJ2-3
CDR3 protein: CASSDRVSRDTQYF
CDR3 DNA: TGTGCCAGCAGCGACAGGGTTTCGAGAGATACGCAGTATTTT